This T cell receptor beta chain was captured by sequencing in a study of T cell responses to AZD1222 COVID-19 vaccine. To note about this clone: Its antigen is as yet unknown.

Looked up from germline, CDR1 is MNHEY and CDR2 is SMNVEV (reference sequence). Trimming took off 7 bases at V and 6 bases at J, with 13 bases between the two ends. The CDR3 spans 14 residues. Assay used: immunoSEQ multiplex PCR; TCRdb lists only in-frame clones, some missing. The repertoire holds around 140,000 clones, with over 75% as singletons. Study-wide findings and caveats: Of spike-specific TCRs, nearly half reportedly target regions left unmutated in variants.

The origin of this receptor is an adult in good health. The gene calls are TRBV27 and TRBJ1-6; a weak D match, TRBD1 (5 bases). Sequencing was performed on peripheral blood, taken on day 0 of AZD1222 vaccination. CDR3 nucleotide sequence: TGTGCCAGCACCTCCTGGGGGTCTAATTCACCCCTCCACTTT. It yields the protein CASTSWGSNSPLHF.